This T cell receptor beta chain was obtained from a study of blood T cell repertoires in COVID-19. Study details: Nucleic acid was either cDNA or gDNA, and it came from T cells, B-cell-depleted T cells, or PBMCs.

Trimming shortened V by 6 bases and J by 4 bases, and 10 bases separated the two germline ends. In germline, CDR1 is KGHSH, CDR2 LQKENI. This CDR3 spans 12 amino acids. Here immunoSEQ multiplex PCR was the method, and the copy in TCRdb shows in-frame clones only, minus some. The sample shows about 170,000 clones, around 67% of them seen only once. This clone was seen only a few times. Specimen: peripheral blood. The sequence derives from a woman aged 80 or older with acute or convalescent COVID-19. This chain connects TRBV18 to TRBJ2-7; D unclear. CDR3 protein: CASSQQQYEQYF. The CDR3 nucleotides are TGTGCCAGCTCCCAACAGCAATACGAGCAGTACTTC.